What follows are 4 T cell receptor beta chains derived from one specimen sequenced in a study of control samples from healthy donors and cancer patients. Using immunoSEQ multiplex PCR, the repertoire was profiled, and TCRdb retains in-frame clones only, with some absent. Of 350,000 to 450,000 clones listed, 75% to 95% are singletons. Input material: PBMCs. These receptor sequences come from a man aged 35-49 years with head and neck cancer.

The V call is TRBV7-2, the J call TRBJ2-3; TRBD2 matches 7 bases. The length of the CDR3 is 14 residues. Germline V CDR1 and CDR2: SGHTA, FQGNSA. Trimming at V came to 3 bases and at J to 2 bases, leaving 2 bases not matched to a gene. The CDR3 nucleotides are TGTGCCAGCAGCTTCGGACTAGTCACAGATACGCAGTATTTT. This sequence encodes CASSFGLVTDTQYF.

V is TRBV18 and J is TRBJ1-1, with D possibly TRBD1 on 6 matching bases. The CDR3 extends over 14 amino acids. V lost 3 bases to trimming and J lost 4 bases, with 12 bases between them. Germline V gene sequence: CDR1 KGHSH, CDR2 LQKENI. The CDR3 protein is CASSPSGVFTEAFF. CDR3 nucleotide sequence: TGTGCCAGCTCACCCTCAGGGGTTTTCACTGAAGCTTTCTTT.

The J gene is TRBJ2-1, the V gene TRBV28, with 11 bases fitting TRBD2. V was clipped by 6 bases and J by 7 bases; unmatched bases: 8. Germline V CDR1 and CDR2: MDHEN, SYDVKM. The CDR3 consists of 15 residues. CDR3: CASRSLSGGANEQFF. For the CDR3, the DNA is TGTGCCAGCAGATCCCTTAGCGGGGGGGCGAATGAGCAGTTCTTC.

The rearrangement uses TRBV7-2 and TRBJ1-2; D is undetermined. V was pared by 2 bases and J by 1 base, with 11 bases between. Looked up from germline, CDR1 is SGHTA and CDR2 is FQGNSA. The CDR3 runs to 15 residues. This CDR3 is CASSLSGELNYGYTF. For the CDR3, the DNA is TGTGCCAGCAGCTTATCTGGGGAACTTAACTATGGCTACACCTTC.